The entry below describes one T cell receptor (beta chain). This specimen comes from a study of shared clonotypes between healthy human individuals. From germline, CDR1 is MDHEN and CDR2 SYDVKM. The CDR3 runs to 17 residues. Trimming pared 6 bases from V and 4 bases from J, leaving 25 bases between. Here immunoSEQ multiplex PCR was the method, and the copy in TCRdb shows in-frame clones only, minus some. Among millions of clones listed, 85% to 95% were seen once. Naive CD4+ cells were CD45RA-selected; the remaining cells were memory. The specimen was naive CD4+ T cells sorted from blood. The subset: CD45RA+ positively selected. The chain uses TRBV28 and TRBJ2-7, with D possibly matching TRBD2 (7 bases). This clonotype was sampled from a man between 18 and 35 years old in good health. In nucleotides, the CDR3 is TGTGCCAGCAGCCTAGGGCCGGGGGGCCGAAGGGGATACGAGCAGTACTTC. This codes for CASSLGPGGRRGYEQYF.